The 14 T cell receptor beta chains listed next were all sequenced from one sample in a study of blood T cell repertoires in COVID-19. TCRdb's copy holds only in-frame clones and misses some; the assay was immunoSEQ multiplex PCR. The data show fewer than 150,000 clones, around 85% seen once. Sequencing used peripheral blood. The receptor source for this set is an older woman with COVID-19, enrolled during active disease.

The V call is TRBV15, the J call TRBJ1-1; 10 bases align to TRBD1. The CDR3 loop spans 17 amino acids. V shed 5 bases and J 1 base; nucleotides not matched to a gene: 10. The germline gives CDR1 LNHNV, CDR2 YYDKDF (reference sequence). The CDR3 is CATSAMGQGMGNTEAFF. In nucleotides, the CDR3 is TGTGCCACCAGCGCGATGGGACAGGGGATGGGGAACACTGAAGCTTTCTTT.

The chain joins TRBV6-2 or TRBV6-3 to TRBJ2-2; D unresolved. Germline V gives CDR1 MNHEY, CDR2 SVGEGT. With 2 bases removed from V and 8 bases from J, the gap between germline ends came to 3 bases. The CDR3 sequence is 11 residues long. The CDR3 loop is CASSYPGELFF. CDR3 nucleotides: TGTGCCAGCAGTTACCCTGGGGAGCTGTTTTTT.

The chain links TRBV9 to TRBJ1-4; D perhaps matches TRBD1 (6 bases). In germline, CDR1 is SGDLS, CDR2 YYNGEE. The CDR3 length is 15 residues. Between the trimmed V and J ends, which lost 4 bases and 4 bases, there was a span of 14 bases. The CDR3 region has the DNA TGTGCCAGCAGCCCAAGGGGACACCGTAATGAAAAACTGTTTTTT. Translation: CASSPRGHRNEKLFF.

The genes are TRBV6-5 and TRBJ1-2; no definite D call. CDR3 length: 13 amino acids. The germline V and J ends were trimmed by 7 bases and 8 bases, with 17 bases remaining between them. CDR1 and CDR2 (germline): MNHEY, SVGAGI. CDR3 nucleotides: TGTGCCAGCAATTCCGGGATCCCTATAGGCTACACCTTC. Its protein product is CASNSGIPIGYTF.

V is TRBV25-1 and J is TRBJ2-5; 10 bases are a match to TRBD1. CDR3 length: 16 amino acids. With 1 base clipped from V and 4 bases from J, the junction kept 6 bases outside the gene matches. CDR1 and CDR2 from the germline V gene are MGHDK and SYGVNS. DNA of the CDR3: TGTGCCAGCAGTGAATTAGGGGACAGGGGTGGAGAGACCCAGTACTTC. Translating gives CASSELGDRGGETQYF.

The chain joins TRBV30 to TRBJ1-6, with D perhaps TRBD1 (6 bases). V lost 0 bases to trimming and J lost 8 bases, with 14 bases between them. Germline CDR1 GTSNPN, CDR2 SVGIG (reference sequence). CDR3 size: 15 residues. As DNA, the CDR3 is TGTGCCTGGAGTGTACGACACAGGGAAGATTCACCCCTCCACTTT. Its translation: CAWSVRHREDSPLHF.

This clone appeared a few times. This sequence joins TRBV11-2 and TRBJ1-6; D unclear. Germline V gene lookup returns CDR1 SGHAT and CDR2 FQNNGV. The CDR3 consists of 15 residues. The V end was cut by 1 base, the J end by 0 bases, with 4 bases between. In DNA, the CDR3 is TGTGCCAGCAGCTTAGGGAGCTCCTATAATTCACCCCTCCACTTT. Protein sequence: CASSLGSSYNSPLHF.

The V call is TRBV6-5, the J call TRBJ1-2, with D possibly matching TRBD1 (6 bases). This CDR3 comprises 14 residues. Germline V gene lookup returns CDR1 MNHEY and CDR2 SVGAGI. V was cut by 6 bases and J by 4 bases, with 15 bases left in between. The CDR3: CASSMLDRPYGYTF. The DNA of the CDR3 is TGTGCCAGCAGCATGTTGGACAGACCCTATGGCTACACCTTC.

In its sample, this clone was seen a few times. V and J are TRBV7-9 and TRBJ1-2; D is possibly TRBD1 (6 bases). V gave up 0 bases and J gave up 4 bases, with 18 bases separating them. The CDR3 has 17 amino acids. Germline CDR1 SEHNR, CDR2 FQNEAQ (reference sequence). CDR3 protein: CASSLALSQGHGYGYTF. CDR3 bases: TGTGCCAGCAGCTTAGCCCTCTCACAGGGACATGGCTATGGCTACACCTTC.

The V gene is TRBV7-9, the J gene TRBJ2-3; D is possibly TRBD2 (6 bases). The CDR3 length is 11 residues. Germline loops: CDR1 SEHNR, CDR2 FQNEAQ (reference sequence). V was pared by 11 bases and J by 2 bases, with 8 bases between. The CDR3 loop reads CAGGVTDTQYF. The CDR3 DNA reads TGTGCCGGCGGGGTCACAGATACGCAGTATTTT.

CDR3 sequence reads: CASRPDREFYGYTF. CDR3 DNA sequence: TGTGCCAGCAGACCGGACAGGGAGTTCTATGGCTACACCTTC. The chain couples TRBV6-5 to TRBJ1-2, with 8 bases aligning to TRBD1. The germline gives CDR1 MNHEY, CDR2 SVGAGI. J lost 4 bases, V lost 6 bases, and 7 bases had no gene match. The CDR3 runs to 14 residues.

The chain couples TRBV2 to TRBJ1-4, with D possibly matching TRBD1 (6 bases). V dropped 7 bases and J dropped 8 bases, with 14 bases sitting between them. Germline V CDR1 and CDR2: SNHLY, FYNNEI. CDR3 length: 13 residues. DNA of the CDR3: TGTGCCAGCACGTTCAGGGGAGAAGAAAAACTGTTTTTT. Translation gives CASTFRGEEKLFF.

This chain joins TRBV7-6 and TRBJ1-1; no clear D gene. Germline V gene data show CDR1 as SGHVS and CDR2 as FNYEAQ. The CDR3 spans 10 residues. The V end was cut by 6 bases, the J end by 6 bases, with 5 bases between. CDR3 sequence (DNA): TGTGCCAGCAGGCTAGCTGAAGCTTTCTTT. It codes for CASRLAEAFF.

This chain links TRBV27 with TRBJ1-4; D gene uncertain. V lost 3 bases, J lost 4 bases, and 3 bases lay in between. This CDR3 spans 12 amino acids. In germline, CDR1 is MNHEY, CDR2 SMNVEV (reference sequence). The CDR3 sequence is CASSFLNEKLFF. CDR3 sequence (DNA): TGTGCCAGCAGTTTCCTTAATGAAAAACTGTTTTTT. The complete variable domain, with remaining parts taken from reference TRBV27 and TRBJ1-4, reads EAQVTQNPRYLITVTGKKLTVTCSQNMNHEYMSWYRQDPGLGLRQIYYSMNVEVTDKGDVPEGYKVSRKEKRNFPLILESPSPNQTSLYFCASSFLNEKLFFGSGTQLSVL.